This T cell receptor beta chain appears in the sequencing data of a study of identical twins. Healthy Caucasians supplied all donations. A universal primer site was added by template switching, and unique molecular identifiers were carried by the cDNA. TCRdb called the 5' RACE reads again in MiXCR, with one record for every CDR3 protein. This sample carries roughly 230,000 distinct CDR3 sequences, about 8% of them seen once, and the ten largest clones take 2.5% to 3.5%. The sample was also reused in another study, on yellow fever vaccine responses in identical twins. From that report: Vaccine T cell responses of twins reportedly seemed partly convergent and partly personalized.

The receptor was derived from a woman aged 18-30 years in good health. Specimen: CD8+ T cells sorted from blood.

The CDR3 DNA reads TGTGCCACCCCCAGAGGAGCTAATACTAGCACAGATACGCAGTATTTT. This translates into CATPRGANTSTDTQYF. The chain links TRBV24-1 to TRBJ2-3; D is undetermined. V was shortened by 9 bases and J by 0 bases, with 18 bases between the two germline ends. The germline V gene encodes CDR1 KGHDR and CDR2 SFDVKD. The CDR3 loop spans 16 amino acids.